The clone carrying this T cell receptor (beta chain) appeared a few times. Stated time point: newly diagnosed GD, antithyroid drugs for less than 3 months. Construction of the TCR library relied on RNA isolated from PBMCs. The record originates from a study of regulatory T cells in long-lasting Graves disease. According to the study, TCR beta libraries were built with iRepertoire HTBI primers and CDR3-region Arm-PCR. Using its own MiXCR run on the multiplex PCR reads, TCRdb lists one record per CDR3 protein. The sample has fewer than 650,000 distinct CDR3 sequences, roughly 16% seen once; the top ten hold 12%. Germline values: CDR1 DFQATT, CDR2 SNEGSKA (reference sequence). The CDR3 has 13 residues. Deletions cut 3 bases from V and 0 bases from J, with 9 bases between. The data were also submitted as part of a second study, on T cells in Graves' hyperthyroidism and ophthalmopathy. That source reports: Lactation, pregnancy, other autoimmune disease or uncontrolled infection excluded patients.

The specimen was peripheral blood mononuclear cells (PBMCs), collected at new diagnosis, from a patient treated with antithyroid drugs. This receptor was obtained from a man between 18 and 35 years old with Graves disease. The chain is built from TRBV20-1 and TRBJ2-7, with D maybe TRBD2 (6 bases). The CDR3 region has the DNA TGCAGTGCTAGGGCGGGGTACTCCTACGAGCAGTACTTC. Protein product: CSARAGYSYEQYF.